This T cell receptor beta chain was captured by sequencing in a study of cytomegalovirus exposure and HLA in healthy donors. Overall study context: The same platform as the roughly 700 first-cohort repertoires was used for the roughly 130 validation repertoires, a later analysis reported.

Study-wide points: Subsequent analysis showed first-cohort TCR clusters tending to co-occur in 120 or so validation repertoires.

The approximately 120-subject validation cohort, separate from the approximately 670-subject first cohort, included the donors. About this clone: Its antigen is unidentified.

With V trimmed by 5 bases and J by 0 bases, 4 bases remained unmatched. The V gene's germline CDR1 is LNHNV and CDR2 YYDKDF (reference sequence). This CDR3 is built from 17 residues. Repertoires were generated with immunoSEQ multiplex PCR, while TCRdb's copy carries only in-frame clones and drops some. This table holds roughly 200,000 clones, around 80% found once. Sample: PBMCs. The chain couples TRBV15 to TRBJ2-6; TRBD1 matches 10 bases. This sequence originates from a woman in her 30s in good health and CMV-seronegative. In nucleotides, the CDR3 is TGTGCCACCAGCCGGGACAGGGGAAGCTCTGGGGCCAACGTCCTGACTTTC. This sequence encodes CATSRDRGSSGANVLTF.